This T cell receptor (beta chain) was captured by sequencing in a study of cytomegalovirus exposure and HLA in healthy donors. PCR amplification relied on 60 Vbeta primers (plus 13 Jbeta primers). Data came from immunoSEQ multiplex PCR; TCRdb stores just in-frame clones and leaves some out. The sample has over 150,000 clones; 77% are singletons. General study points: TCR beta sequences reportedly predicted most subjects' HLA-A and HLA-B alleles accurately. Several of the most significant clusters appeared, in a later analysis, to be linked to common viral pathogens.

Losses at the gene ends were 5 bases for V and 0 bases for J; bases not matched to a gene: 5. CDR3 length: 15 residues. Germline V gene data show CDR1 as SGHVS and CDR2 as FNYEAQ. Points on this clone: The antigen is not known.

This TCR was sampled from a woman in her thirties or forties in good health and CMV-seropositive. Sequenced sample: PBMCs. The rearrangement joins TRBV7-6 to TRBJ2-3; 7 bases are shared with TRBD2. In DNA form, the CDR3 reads TGTGCCAGCAGCAGAACTAGCGCCAGCACAGATACGCAGTATTTT. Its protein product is CASSRTSASTDTQYF. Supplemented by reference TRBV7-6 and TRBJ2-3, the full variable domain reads GAGVSQSPRYKVTKRGQDVALRCDPISGHVSLYWYRQALGQGPEFLTYFNYEAQQDKSGLPNDRFSAERPEGSISTLTIQRTEQRDSAMYRCASSRTSASTDTQYFGPGTRLTVL.